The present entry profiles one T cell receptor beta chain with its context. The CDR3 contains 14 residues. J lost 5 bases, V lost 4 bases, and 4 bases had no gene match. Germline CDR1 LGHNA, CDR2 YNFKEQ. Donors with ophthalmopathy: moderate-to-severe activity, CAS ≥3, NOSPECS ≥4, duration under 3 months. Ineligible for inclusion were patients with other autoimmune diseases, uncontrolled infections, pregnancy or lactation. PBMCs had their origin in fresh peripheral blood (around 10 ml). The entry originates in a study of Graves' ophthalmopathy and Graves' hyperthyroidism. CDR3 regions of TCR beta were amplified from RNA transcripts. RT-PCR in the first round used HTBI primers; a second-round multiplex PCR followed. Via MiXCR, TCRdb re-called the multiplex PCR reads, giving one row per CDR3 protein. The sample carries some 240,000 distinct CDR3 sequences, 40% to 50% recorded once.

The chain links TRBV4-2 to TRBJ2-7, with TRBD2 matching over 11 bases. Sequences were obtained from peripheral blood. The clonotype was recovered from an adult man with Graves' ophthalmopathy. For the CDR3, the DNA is TGTGCCAGCAGCCCGACTAGCGGGGTCGACGAGCAGTACTTC. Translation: CASSPTSGVDEQYF.